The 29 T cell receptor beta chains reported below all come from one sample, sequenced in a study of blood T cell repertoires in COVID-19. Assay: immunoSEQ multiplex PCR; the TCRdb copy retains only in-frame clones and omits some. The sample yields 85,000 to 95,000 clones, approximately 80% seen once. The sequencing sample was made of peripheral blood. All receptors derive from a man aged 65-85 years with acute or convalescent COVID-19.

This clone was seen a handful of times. The CDR3 nucleotides are TGCAGCGTCTCGGACAGCGGGAACACTGAAGCTTTCTTT. Protein sequence: CSVSDSGNTEAFF. This chain connects TRBV29-1 to TRBJ1-1, with D maybe TRBD1 (6 bases). Per germline, CDR1 SQVTM and CDR2 ANQGSEA. Trimming took off 6 bases at V and 1 base at J, with 12 bases between the two ends. This CDR3 spans 13 amino acids.

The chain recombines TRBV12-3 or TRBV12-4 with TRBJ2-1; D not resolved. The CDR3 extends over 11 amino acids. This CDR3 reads CAISSYNEQFF. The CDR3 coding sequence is TGTGCGATCAGCTCCTACAATGAGCAGTTCTTC.

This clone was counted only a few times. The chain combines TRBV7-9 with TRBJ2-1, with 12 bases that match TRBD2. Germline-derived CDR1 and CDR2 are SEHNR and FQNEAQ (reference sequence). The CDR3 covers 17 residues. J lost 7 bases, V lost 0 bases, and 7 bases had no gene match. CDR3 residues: CASSLATSGGSNNEQFF. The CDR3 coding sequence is TGTGCCAGCAGCTTAGCTACTAGCGGGGGGAGTAATAATGAGCAGTTCTTC.

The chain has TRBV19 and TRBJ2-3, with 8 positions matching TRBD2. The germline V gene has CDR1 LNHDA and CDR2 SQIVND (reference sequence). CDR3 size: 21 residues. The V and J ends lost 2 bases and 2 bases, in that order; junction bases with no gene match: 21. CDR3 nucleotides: TGTGCCAGTAGTATATACATTGGTGGGCTAGCGGGTCTCAACCTCACAGATACGCAGTATTTT. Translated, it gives CASSIYIGGLAGLNLTDTQYF.

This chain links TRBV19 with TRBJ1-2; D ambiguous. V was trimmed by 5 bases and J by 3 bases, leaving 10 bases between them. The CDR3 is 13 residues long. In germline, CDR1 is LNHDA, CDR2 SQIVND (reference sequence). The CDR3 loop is CASSYNGDYGYTF. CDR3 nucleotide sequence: TGTGCCAGTAGTTACAACGGGGACTATGGCTACACCTTC.

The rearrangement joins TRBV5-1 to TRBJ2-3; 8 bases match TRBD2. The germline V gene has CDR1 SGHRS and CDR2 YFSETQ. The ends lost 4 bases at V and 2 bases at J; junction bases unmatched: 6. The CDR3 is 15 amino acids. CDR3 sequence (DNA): TGCGCCAGCAGCCCTCAAGCGGGGGTCACAGATACGCAGTATTTT. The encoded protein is CASSPQAGVTDTQYF. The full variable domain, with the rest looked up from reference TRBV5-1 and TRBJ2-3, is KAGVTQTPRYLIKTRGQQVTLSCSPISGHRSVSWYQQTPGQGLQFLFEYFSETQRNKGNFPGRFSGRQFSNSRSEMNVSTLELGDSALYLCASSPQAGVTDTQYFGPGTRLTVL.

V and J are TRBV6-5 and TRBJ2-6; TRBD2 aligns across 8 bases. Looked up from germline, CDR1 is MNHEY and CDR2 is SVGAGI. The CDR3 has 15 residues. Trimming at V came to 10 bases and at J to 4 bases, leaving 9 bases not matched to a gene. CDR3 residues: CATRGGAAGANVLTF. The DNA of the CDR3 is TGTGCCACCCGGGGGGGGGCAGCCGGGGCCAACGTCCTGACTTTC.

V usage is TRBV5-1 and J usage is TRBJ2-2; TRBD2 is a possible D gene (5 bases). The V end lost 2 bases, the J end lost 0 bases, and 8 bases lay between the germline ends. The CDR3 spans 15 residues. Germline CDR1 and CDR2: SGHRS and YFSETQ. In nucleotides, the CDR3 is TGCGCCAGCAGCTTAGCGGCAGCGAACACCGGGGAGCTGTTTTTT. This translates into CASSLAAANTGELFF.

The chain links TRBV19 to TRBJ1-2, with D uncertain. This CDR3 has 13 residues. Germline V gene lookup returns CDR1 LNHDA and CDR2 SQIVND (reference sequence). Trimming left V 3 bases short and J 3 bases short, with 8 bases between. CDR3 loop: CASSMTRHYGYTF. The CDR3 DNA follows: TGTGCCAGTAGTATGACTCGGCACTATGGCTACACCTTC.

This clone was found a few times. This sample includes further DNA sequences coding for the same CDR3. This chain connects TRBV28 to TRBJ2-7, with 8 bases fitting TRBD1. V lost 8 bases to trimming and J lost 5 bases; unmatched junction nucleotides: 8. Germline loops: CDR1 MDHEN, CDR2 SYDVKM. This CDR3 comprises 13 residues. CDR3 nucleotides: TGTGCCAGCTCATTCGGACAGGGACACGAGCAGTACTTC. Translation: CASSFGQGHEQYF.

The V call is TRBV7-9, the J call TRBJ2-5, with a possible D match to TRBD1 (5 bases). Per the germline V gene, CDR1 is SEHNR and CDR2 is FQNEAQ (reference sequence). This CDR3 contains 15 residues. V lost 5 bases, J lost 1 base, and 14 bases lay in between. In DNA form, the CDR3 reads TGTGCCAGCAGCCGAATGGGGCAGGTCCAAGAGACCCAGTACTTC. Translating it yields CASSRMGQVQETQYF.

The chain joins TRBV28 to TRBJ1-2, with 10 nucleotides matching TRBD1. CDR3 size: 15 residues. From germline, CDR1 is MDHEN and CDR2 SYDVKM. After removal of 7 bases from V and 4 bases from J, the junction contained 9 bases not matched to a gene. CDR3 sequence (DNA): TGTGCCAGCAATAGGCCGGGACAGGGGAGCTATGGCTACACCTTC. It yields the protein CASNRPGQGSYGYTF.

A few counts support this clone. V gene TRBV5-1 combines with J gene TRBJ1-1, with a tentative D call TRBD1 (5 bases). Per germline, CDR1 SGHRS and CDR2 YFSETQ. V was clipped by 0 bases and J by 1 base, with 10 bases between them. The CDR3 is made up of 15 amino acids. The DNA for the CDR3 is TGCGCCAGCAGCTTGGGGGGCAGGACGAACACTGAAGCTTTCTTT. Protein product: CASSLGGRTNTEAFF.

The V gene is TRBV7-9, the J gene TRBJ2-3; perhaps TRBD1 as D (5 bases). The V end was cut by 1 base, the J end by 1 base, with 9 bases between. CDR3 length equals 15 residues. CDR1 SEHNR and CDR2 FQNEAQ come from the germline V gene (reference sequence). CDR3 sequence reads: CASSLVRERTDTQYF. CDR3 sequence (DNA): TGTGCCAGCAGCTTAGTCAGGGAACGCACAGATACGCAGTATTTT.

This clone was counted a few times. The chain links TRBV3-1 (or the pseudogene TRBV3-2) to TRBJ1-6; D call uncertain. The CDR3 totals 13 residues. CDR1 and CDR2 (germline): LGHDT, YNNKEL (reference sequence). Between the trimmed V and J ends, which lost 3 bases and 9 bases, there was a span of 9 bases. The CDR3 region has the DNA TGTGCCAGCAGCCAGGCTGGAGCTTCACCCCTCCACTTT. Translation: CASSQAGASPLHF.

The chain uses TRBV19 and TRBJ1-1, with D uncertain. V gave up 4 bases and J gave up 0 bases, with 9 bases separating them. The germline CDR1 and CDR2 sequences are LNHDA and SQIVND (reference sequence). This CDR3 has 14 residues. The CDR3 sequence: CASSTHGMNTEAFF. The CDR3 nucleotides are TGTGCCAGTAGTACCCACGGGATGAACACTGAAGCTTTCTTT.

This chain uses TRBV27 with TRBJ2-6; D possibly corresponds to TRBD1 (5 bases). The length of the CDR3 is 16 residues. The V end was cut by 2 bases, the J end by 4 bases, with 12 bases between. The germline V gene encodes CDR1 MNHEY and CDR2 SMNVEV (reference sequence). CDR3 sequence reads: CASSLLPGQGANVLTF. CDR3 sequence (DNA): TGTGCCAGCAGTTTACTCCCAGGGCAAGGGGCCAACGTCCTGACTTTC.

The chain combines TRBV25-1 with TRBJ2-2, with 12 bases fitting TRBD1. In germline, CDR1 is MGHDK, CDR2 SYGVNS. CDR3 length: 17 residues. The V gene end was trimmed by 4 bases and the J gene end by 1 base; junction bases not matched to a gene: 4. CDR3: CASSVGTGGQNTGELFF. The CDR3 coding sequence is TGTGCCAGCAGTGTAGGGACAGGGGGCCAGAACACCGGGGAGCTGTTTTTT.

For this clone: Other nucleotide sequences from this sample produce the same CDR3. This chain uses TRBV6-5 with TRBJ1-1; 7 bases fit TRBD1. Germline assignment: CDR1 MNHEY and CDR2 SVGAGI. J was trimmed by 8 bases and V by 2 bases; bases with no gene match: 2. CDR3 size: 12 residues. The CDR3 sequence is CASSYRGGEAFF. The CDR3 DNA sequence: TGTGCCAGCAGTTACCGAGGGGGCGAAGCTTTCTTT.

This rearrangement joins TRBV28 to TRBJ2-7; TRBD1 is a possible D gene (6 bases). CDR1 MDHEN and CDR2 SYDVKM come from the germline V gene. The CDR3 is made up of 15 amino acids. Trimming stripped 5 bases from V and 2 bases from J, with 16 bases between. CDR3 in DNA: TGTGCCAGCAGTCCCCCAGGGGTCCGAACCTACGAGCAGTACTTC. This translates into CASSPPGVRTYEQYF.

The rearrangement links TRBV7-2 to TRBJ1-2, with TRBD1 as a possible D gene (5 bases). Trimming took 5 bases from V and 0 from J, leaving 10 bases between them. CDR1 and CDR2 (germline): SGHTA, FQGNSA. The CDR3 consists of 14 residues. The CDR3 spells CASSPWGANYGYTF. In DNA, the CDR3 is TGTGCCAGCAGCCCCTGGGGGGCTAACTATGGCTACACCTTC. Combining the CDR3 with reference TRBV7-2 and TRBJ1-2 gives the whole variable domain GAGVSQSPSNKVTEKGKDVELRCDPISGHTALYWYRQSLGQGLEFLIYFQGNSAPDKSGLPSDRFSAERTGGSVSTLTIQRTQQEDSAVYLCASSPWGANYGYTFGSGTRLTVV.

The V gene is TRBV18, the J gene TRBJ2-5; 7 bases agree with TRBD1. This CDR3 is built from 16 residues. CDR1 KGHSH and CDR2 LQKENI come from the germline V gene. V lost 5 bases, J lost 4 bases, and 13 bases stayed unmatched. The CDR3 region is CASSSLPGQITETQYF. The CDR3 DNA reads TGTGCCAGCTCATCGCTACCGGGACAGATCACAGAGACCCAGTACTTC.

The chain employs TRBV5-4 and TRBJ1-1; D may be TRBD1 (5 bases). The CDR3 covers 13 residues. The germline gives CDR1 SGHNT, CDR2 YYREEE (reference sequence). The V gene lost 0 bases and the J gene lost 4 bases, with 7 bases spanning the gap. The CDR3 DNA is TGTGCCAGCAGCTTGGCAGGGTTCACTGAAGCTTTCTTT. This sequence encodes CASSLAGFTEAFF.

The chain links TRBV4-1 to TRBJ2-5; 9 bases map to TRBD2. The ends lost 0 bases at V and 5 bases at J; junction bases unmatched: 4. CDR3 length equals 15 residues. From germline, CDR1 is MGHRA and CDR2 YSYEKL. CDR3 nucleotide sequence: TGCGCCAGCAGCCAAGATCCAAGCGGGAGGGAGACCCAGTACTTC. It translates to CASSQDPSGRETQYF.

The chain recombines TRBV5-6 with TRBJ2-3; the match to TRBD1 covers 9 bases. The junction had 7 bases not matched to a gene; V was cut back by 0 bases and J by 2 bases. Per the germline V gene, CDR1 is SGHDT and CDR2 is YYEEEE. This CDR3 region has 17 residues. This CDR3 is CASSLEQTGGTTDTQYF. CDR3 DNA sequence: TGTGCCAGCAGCTTGGAGCAGACAGGGGGAACCACAGATACGCAGTATTTT.

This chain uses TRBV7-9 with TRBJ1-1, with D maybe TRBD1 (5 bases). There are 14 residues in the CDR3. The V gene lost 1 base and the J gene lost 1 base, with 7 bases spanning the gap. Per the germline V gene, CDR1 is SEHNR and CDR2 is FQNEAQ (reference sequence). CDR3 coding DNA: TGTGCCAGCAGCTTAGAACAGGCGAACACTGAAGCTTTCTTT. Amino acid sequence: CASSLEQANTEAFF.

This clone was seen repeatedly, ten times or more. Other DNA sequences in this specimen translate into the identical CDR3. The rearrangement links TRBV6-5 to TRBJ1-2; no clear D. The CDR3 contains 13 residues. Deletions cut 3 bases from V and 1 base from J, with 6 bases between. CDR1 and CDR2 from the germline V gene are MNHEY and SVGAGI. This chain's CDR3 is CASSYEGNYGYTF. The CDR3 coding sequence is TGTGCCAGCAGTTATGAGGGTAACTATGGCTACACCTTC.

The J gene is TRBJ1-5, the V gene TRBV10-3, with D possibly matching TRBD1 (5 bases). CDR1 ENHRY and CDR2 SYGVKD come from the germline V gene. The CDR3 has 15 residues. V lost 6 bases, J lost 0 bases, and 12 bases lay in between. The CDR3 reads CAIREGVNSNQPQHF. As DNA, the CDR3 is TGTGCCATCAGGGAAGGGGTTAATAGCAATCAGCCCCAGCATTTT.

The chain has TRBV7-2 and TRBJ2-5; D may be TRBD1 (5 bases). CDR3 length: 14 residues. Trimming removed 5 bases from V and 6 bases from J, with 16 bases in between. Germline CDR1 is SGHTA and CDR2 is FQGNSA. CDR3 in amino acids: CASSLHRQGKTQYF. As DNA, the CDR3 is TGTGCCAGCAGCCTACACCGGCAGGGAAAGACCCAGTACTTC.